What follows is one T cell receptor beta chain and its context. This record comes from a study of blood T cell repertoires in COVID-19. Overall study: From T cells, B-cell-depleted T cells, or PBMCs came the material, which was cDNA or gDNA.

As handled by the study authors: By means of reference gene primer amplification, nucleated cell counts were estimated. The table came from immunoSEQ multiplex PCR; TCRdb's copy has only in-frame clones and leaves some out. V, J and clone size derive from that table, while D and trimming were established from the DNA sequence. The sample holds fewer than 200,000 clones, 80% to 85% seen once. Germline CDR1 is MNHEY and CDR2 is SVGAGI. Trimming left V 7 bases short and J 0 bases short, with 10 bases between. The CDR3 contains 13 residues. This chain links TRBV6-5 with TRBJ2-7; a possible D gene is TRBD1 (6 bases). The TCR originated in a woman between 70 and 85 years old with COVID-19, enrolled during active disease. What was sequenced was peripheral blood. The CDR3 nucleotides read TGTGCCAGCACGGGACACCACTCCTACGAGCAGTACTTC. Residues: CASTGHHSYEQYF.